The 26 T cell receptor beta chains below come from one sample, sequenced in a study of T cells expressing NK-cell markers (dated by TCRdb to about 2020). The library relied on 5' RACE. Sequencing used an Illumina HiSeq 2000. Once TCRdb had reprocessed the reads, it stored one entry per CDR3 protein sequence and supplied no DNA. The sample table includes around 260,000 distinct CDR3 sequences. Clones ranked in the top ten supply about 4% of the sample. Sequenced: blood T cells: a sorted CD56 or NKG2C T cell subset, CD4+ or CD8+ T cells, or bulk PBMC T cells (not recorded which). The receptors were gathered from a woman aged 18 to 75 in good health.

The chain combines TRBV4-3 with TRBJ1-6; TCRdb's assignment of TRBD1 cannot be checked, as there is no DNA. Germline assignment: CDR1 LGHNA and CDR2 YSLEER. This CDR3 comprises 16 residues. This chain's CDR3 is CASSQVGSGGNSPLHF.

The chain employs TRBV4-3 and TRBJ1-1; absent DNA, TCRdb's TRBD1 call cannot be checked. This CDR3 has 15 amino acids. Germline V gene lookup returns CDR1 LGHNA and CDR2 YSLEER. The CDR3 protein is CASSQDRTGWPEAFF.

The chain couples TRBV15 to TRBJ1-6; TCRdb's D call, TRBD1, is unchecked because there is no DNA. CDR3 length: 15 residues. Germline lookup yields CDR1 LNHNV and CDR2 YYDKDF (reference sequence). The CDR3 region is CATSREAGYGSPLHF.

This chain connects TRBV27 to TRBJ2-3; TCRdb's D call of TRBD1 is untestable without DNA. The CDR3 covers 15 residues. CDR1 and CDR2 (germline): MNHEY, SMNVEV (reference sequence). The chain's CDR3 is CASSRQGFGTDTQYF.

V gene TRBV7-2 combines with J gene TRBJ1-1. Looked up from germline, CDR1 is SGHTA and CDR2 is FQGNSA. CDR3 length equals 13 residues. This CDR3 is CASSLAPGVPAFF.

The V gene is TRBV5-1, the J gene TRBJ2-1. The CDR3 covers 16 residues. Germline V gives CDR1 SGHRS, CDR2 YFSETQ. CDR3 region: CASSLVPALSYNEQFF.

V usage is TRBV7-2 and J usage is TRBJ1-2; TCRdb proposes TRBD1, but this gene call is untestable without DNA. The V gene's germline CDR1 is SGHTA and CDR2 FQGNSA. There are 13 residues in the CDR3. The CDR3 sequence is CASRSTPRDGYTF. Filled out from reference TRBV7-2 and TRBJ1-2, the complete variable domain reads GAGVSQSPSNKVTEKGKDVELRCDPISGHTALYWYRQSLGQGLEFLIYFQGNSAPDKSGLPSDRFSAERTGGSVSTLTIQRTQQEDSAVYLCASRSTPRDGYTFGSGTRLTVV.

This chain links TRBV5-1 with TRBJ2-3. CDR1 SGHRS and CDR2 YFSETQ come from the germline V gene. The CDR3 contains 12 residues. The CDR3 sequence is CASSHETDTQYF.

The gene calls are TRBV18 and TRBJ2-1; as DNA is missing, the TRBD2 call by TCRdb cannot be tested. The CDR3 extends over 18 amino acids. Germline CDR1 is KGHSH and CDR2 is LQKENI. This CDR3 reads CASSLDASGGPSHNEQFF.

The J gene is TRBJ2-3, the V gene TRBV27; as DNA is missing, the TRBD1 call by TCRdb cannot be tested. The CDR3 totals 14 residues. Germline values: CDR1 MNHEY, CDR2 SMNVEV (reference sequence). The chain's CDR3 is CASSHARRTDTQYF.

The CDR3 sequence is CSVGGGQGAVWGEKLFF. The chain carries TRBV29-1 and TRBJ1-4; TCRdb returns TRBD1, unconfirmable since there is no DNA. The CDR3 spans 17 residues. Germline V gives CDR1 SQVTM, CDR2 ANQGSEA.

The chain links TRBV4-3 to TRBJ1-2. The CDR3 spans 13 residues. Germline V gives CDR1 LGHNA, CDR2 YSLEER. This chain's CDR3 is CASSQDGRVGYTF.

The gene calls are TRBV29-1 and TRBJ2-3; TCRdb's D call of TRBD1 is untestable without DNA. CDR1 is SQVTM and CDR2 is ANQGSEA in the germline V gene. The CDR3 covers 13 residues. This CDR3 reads CSVRPRLTDTQYF.

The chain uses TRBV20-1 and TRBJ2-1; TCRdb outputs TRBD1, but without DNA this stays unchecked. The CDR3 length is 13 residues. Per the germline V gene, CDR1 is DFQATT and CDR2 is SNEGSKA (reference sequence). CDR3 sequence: CSAPDSRRGEQFF.

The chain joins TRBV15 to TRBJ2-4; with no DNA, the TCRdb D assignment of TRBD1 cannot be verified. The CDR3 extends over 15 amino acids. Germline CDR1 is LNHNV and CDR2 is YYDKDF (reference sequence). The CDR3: CATSTTGGPKNIQYF.

CDR3: CASSSWGWTDTQYF. V is TRBV28 and J is TRBJ2-3; TCRdb proposes TRBD1, but this gene call is untestable without DNA. Germline assignment: CDR1 MDHEN and CDR2 SYDVKM. CDR3 length: 14 amino acids.

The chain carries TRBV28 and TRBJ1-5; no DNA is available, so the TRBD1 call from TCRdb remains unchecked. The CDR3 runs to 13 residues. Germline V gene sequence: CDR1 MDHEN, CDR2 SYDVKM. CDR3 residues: CASSFDRGQPQHF.

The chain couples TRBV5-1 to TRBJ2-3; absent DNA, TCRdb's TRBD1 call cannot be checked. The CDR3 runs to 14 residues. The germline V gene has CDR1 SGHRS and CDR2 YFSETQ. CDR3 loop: CASSSGTPRDTQYF.

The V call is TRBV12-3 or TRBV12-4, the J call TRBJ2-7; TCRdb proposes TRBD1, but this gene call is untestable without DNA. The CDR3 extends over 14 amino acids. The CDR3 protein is CASRTGTGRYEQYF.

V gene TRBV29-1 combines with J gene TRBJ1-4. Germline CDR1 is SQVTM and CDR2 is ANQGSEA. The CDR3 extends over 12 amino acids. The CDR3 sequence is CSVARGSEKLFF.

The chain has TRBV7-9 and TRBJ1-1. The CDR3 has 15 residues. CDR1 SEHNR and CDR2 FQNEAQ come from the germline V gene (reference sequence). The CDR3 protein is CASSPPGLQYTEAFF.

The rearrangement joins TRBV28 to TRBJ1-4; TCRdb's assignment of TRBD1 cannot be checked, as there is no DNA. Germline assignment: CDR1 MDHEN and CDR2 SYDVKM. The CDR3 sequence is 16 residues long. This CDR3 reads CASSGDRSPTNEKLFF.

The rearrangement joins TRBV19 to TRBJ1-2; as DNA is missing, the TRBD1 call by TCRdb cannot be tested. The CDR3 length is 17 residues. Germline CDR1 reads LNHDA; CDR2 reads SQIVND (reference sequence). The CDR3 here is CASSTFGKPGQGDGYTF.

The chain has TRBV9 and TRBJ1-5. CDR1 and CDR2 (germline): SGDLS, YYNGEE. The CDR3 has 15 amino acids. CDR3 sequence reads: CASSVDSVGNQPQHF.

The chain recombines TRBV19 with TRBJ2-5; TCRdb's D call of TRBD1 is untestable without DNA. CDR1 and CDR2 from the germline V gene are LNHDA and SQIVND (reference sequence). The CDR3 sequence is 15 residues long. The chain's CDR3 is CASSTRTGIQETQYF.

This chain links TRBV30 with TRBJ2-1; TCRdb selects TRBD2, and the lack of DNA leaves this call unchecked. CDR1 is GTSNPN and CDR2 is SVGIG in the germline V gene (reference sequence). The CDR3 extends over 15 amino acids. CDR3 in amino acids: CAWSEASGGYNEQFF.